This T cell receptor beta chain is drawn from a study of control samples from healthy donors and cancer patients. Measured with immunoSEQ multiplex PCR; TCRdb has only the in-frame clones, and not every one. The sample has 200,000 or so clones, over 90% seen once. The CDR3 loop spans 12 amino acids. The V end lost 5 bases, the J end lost 5 bases, and 7 bases lay between the germline ends. Germline CDR1 SGHNT, CDR2 YENEEA. The V call is TRBV11-3, the J call TRBJ2-1; D uncertain. The sample was blood. The sequence came from a man aged 45-65 years in good health. The CDR3 nucleotides are TGTGCCAGCAGCGCTCAAAACAATGAGCAGTTCTTC. Translated: CASSAQNNEQFF.